This note documents a single TCR beta chain sequence. Its antigen is undetermined. The PCR used 60 V beta and 13 J beta primers. Sequenced by immunoSEQ multiplex PCR; TCRdb stores in-frame clones only, minus some. The sample yields 25,000 to 35,000 clones, roughly nine tenths seen once. These data belong to a study of glioma-infiltrating T cells after dendritic cell vaccination. Whole-study context: Dendritic cell vaccination trial patients had either newly diagnosed or recurrent glioblastoma. Study conclusions and caveats: No direct clonality-survival link was found; a diverse polyclonal response may matter.

Before vaccination, two weeks after the third vaccination, and at progression, PBMC were collected. The V gene's germline CDR1 is SGHNT and CDR2 YENEEA. The CDR3 contains 15 residues. J gave up 5 bases and V 1 base, and 6 bases lay outside the gene matches. This TCR was sampled from a human donor with glioblastoma. Sample: blood, taken before dendritic cell vaccination. V gene TRBV11-3 combines with J gene TRBJ2-5; 8 nucleotides match TRBD1. CDR3 loop: CASSLGRTGMETQYF. CDR3 in DNA: TGTGCCAGCAGCTTAGGGCGGACAGGGATGGAGACCCAGTACTTC.